Listed below are T cell receptor beta chains from one sample, sequenced in a study of CD8 T cells in Susac syndrome. TCRdb passed the immunoSEQ multiplex PCR reads through MiXCR, listing each CDR3 protein once. The sample holds 70,000 to 100,000 distinct CDR3 sequences; around 96% are singletons and the top ten take around 0.62%. The sample was CD8+ T cells from PBMCs. These TCRs come from a human donor with Susac syndrome. The CDR3 runs from the conserved cysteine through the conserved F or W. D genes are given only for firm matches. Clone size, where shown, is once, few, many, or a class for clones that have expanded.

NA | TRBJ1-5 | NA | TRBV18 | CASSPPNMAHQPQHF | TGTGCCAGCTCACCACCGAACATGGCCCATCAGCCCCAGCATTTT
TRBD2 | TRBJ2-5 | once | TRBV11-3 | CASSLVGTSNQETQYF | TGTGCCAGCAGCTTAGTAGGGACTAGCAACCAAGAGACCCAGTACTTC
NA | TRBJ1-2 | NA | TRBV30 | CAWSDGGDSFGYTF | TGTGCCTGGAGTGATGGGGGCGATTCCTTTGGCTACACCTTC
NA | TRBJ1-2 | NA | TRBV25-1 | CASSRGQNYGYTF | TGTGCCAGCAGCAGGGGCCAGAACTATGGCTACACCTTC
NA | TRBJ2-7 | NA | TRBV20-1 | CSAAGYDEQYF | TGCAGTGCTGCAGGGTATGACGAGCAGTACTTC
TRBD1 | TRBJ2-1 | NA | TRBV6-5 | CASSYPGQGAPAYNEQFF | TGTGCCAGCAGTTACCCCGGACAGGGGGCCCCCGCCTACAATGAGCAGTTCTTC
NA | TRBJ1-2 | NA | TRBV12-3/TRBV12-4 | CASSLRGQVGYTF | TGTGCCAGCAGTTTGCGCGGGCAGGTTGGCTACACCTTC
NA | TRBJ1-5 | NA | TRBV23-1 | CASSYPPNQPQHF | TGCGCCAGCAGTTATCCCCCCAATCAGCCCCAGCATTTT
NA | TRBJ2-1 | NA | TRBV14 | CASSHYNEQFF | TGTGCCAGCAGCCACTACAATGAGCAGTTCTTC
NA | TRBJ1-1 | NA | TRBV27 | CASSLKPGGGTEAFF | TGTGCCAGCAGTTTAAAACCTGGCGGAGGAACTGAAGCTTTCTTT
NA | TRBJ1-4 | NA | TRBV5-1 | CASSLAHPRGNEKLFF | TGCGCCAGCAGCTTAGCCCACCCGAGGGGCAATGAAAAACTGTTTTTT
NA | TRBJ2-6 | NA | TRBV5-1 | CASSREPGANVLTF | TGCGCCAGCAGCCGGGAACCTGGGGCCAACGTCCTGACTTTC
NA | TRBJ2-5 | NA | TRBV19 | CASSPRPTERWETQYF | TGTGCCAGTAGTCCACGACCGACAGAAAGGTGGGAGACCCAGTACTTC
TRBD1 | TRBJ2-2 | NA | TRBV30 | CAWSVGTGGFTGELFF | TGTGCCTGGAGTGTAGGGACAGGGGGCTTCACCGGGGAGCTGTTTTTT
TRBD2 | TRBJ2-7 | NA | TRBV28 | CASSLASGYEQYF | TGTGCCAGCAGTTTAGCTAGCGGCTACGAGCAGTACTTC
NA | TRBJ1-5 | NA | TRBV27 | CASSLAGLYQPQHF | TGTGCCAGCAGTTTAGCAGGGTTGTATCAGCCCCAGCATTTT
TRBD1 | TRBJ2-4 | NA | TRBV30 | CAWSPGQGITKNIQYF | TGTGCCTGGAGTCCCGGACAGGGTATAACCAAAAACATTCAGTACTTC
NA | TRBJ1-1 | NA | TRBV20-1 | CSARGPSNTEAFF | TGCAGTGCTAGAGGGCCCTCGAACACTGAAGCTTTCTTT
TRBD2 | TRBJ2-1 | few | TRBV11-2 | CASSPSRGGAGNEQFF | TGTGCCAGCAGCCCGAGCCGCGGGGGGGCGGGAAATGAGCAGTTCTTC
TRBD1 | TRBJ1-2 | NA | TRBV4-3 | CASSQESRGLGYTF | TGCGCCAGCAGCCAAGAATCAAGGGGGCTTGGCTACACCTTC
NA | TRBJ1-6 | NA | TRBV14 | CASSQVGTSPLHF | TGTGCCAGCAGCCAAGTTGGGACCTCACCCCTCCACTTT
NA | TRBJ2-5 | NA | TRBV6-6 | CATRRSSVTQYF | TGTGCCACCCGCCGCTCCTCTGTGACCCAGTACTTC
NA | TRBJ2-5 | NA | TRBV7-6 | CASSPRGFQETQYF | TGTGCCAGCAGCCCCCGAGGTTTCCAAGAGACCCAGTACTTC
NA | TRBJ2-3 | NA | TRBV9 | CASSSKGEFTDTQYF | TGTGCCAGCAGCTCAAAAGGGGAATTCACAGATACGCAGTATTTT
NA | TRBJ2-3 | NA | TRBV5-4 | CASRQDLVKTDTQYF | TGTGCCAGCAGGCAGGACTTGGTCAAGACAGATACGCAGTATTTT
NA | TRBJ2-7 | NA | TRBV30 | CAWTGGSSYEQYF | TGTGCCTGGACAGGGGGGAGCTCCTACGAGCAGTACTTC
NA | TRBJ1-1 | NA | TRBV20-1 | CSARELTGNTEAFF | TGCAGTGCTAGAGAGTTGACAGGGAACACTGAAGCTTTCTTT
TRBD2 | TRBJ2-3 | NA | TRBV9 | CASSVEGSSGSTDTQYF | TGTGCCAGCAGCGTAGAAGGTTCTAGCGGTAGCACAGATACGCAGTATTTT
NA | TRBJ1-5 | once | TRBV7-8 | CASSLVGNQPQHF | TGTGCCAGCAGCTTAGTGGGCAATCAGCCCCAGCATTTT
NA | TRBJ1-1 | NA | TRBV12-3/TRBV12-4 | CASSGISAEAFF | TGTGCCAGCAGTGGTATTTCGGCTGAAGCTTTCTTT
TRBD1 | TRBJ1-2 | once | TRBV20-1 | CSARGQGDPYNYGYTF | TGCAGTGCAAGGGGACAGGGGGACCCCTATAACTATGGCTACACCTTC